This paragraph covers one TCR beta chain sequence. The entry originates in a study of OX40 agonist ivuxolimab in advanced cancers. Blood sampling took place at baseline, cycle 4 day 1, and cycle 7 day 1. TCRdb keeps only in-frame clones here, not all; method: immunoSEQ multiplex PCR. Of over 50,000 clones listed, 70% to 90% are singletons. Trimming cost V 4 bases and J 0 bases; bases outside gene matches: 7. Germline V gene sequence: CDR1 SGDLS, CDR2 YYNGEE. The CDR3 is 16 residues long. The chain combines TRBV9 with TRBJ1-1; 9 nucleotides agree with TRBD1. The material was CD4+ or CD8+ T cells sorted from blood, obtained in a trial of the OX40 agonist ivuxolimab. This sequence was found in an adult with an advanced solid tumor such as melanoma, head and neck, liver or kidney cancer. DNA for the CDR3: TGTGCCAGCAGCTCCCGGACAGGGGCTATGAACACTGAAGCTTTCTTT. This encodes CASSSRTGAMNTEAFF.